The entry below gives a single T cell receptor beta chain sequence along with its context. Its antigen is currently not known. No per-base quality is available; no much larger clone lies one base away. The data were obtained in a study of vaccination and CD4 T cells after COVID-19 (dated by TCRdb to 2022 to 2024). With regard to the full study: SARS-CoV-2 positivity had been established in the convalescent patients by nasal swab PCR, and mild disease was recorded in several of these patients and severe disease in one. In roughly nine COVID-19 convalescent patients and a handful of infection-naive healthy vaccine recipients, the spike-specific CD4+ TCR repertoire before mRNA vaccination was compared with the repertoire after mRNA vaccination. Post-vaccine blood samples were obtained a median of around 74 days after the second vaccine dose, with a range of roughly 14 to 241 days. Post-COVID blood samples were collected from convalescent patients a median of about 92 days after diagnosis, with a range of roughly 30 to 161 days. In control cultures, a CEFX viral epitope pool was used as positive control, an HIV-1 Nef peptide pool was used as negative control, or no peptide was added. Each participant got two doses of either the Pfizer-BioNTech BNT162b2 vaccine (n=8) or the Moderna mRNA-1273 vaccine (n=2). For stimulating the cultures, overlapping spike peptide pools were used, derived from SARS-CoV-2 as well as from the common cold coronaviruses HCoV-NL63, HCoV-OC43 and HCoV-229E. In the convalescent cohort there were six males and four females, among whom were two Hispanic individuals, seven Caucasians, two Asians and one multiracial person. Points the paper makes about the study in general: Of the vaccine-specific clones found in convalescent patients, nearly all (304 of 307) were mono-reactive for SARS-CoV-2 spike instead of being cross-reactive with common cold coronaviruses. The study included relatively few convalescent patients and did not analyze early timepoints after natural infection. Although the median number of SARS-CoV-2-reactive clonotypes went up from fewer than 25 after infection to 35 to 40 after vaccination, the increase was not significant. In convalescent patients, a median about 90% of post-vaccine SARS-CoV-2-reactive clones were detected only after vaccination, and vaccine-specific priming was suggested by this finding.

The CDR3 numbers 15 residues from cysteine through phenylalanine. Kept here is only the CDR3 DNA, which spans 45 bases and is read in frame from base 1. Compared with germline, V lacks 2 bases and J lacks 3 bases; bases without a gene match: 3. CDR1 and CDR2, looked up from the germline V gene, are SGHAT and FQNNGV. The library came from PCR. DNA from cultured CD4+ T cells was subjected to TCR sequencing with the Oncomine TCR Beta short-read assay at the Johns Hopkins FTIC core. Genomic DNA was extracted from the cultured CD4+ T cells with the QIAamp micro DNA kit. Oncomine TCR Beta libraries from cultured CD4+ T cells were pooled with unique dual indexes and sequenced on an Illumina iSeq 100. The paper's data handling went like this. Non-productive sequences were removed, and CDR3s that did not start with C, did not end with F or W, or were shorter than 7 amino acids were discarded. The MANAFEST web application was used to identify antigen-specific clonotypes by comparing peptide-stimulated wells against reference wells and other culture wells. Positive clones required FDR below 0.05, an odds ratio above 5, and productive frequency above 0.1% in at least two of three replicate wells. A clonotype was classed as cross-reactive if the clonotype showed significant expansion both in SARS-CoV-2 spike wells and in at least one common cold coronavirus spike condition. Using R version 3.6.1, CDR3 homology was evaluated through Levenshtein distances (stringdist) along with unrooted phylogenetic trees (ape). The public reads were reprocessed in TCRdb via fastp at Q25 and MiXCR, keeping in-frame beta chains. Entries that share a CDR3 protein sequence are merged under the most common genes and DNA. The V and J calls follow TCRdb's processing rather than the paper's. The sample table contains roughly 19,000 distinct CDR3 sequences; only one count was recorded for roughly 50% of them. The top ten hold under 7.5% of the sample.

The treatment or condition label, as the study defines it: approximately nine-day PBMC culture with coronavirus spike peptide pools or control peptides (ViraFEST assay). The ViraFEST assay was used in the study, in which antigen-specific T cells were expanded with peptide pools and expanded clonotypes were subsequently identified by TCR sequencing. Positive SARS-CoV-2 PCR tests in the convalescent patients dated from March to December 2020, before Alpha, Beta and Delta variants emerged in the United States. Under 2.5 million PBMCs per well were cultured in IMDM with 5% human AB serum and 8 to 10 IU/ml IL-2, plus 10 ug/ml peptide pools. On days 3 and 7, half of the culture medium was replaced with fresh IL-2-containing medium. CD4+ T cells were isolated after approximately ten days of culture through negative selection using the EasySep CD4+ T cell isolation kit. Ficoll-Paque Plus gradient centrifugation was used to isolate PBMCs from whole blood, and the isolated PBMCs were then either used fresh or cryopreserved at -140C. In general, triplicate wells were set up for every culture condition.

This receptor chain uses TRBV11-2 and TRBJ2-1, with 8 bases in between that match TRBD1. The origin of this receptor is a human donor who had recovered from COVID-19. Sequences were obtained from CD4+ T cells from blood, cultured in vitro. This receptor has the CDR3 CASSLQGANYNEQFF. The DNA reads TGTGCCAGCAGCTTACAGGGGGCGAACTACAATGAGCAGTTCTTC.